This T cell receptor (beta chain) was profiled in a study of T cells after yellow fever vaccination. CDR1 and CDR2 (germline): GTSNPN, SVGIG (reference sequence). The CDR3 runs 14 residues. Trimming shortened V by 1 base and J by 4 bases, and 10 bases separated the two germline ends. Only a few counts were recorded for this clonotype. No antigen is known for it. Template switching by 5'RACE produced TCR cDNA, adding a universal primer site and UMIs. TCRdb called the 5' RACE reads again in MiXCR, with one record for every CDR3 protein. The sample shows 100,000 to 150,000 distinct CDR3 sequences, 6% to 8% of them seen only once. Whole-study findings and limits: In post-booster samples, most primary-vaccination clones reappeared (approximately 96% CD4, about 91% CD8). Weaker in magnitude, the secondary response showed a faster peak on day 5 versus 15.

The sequencing used CD4+ T cells sorted from PBMCs, collected approximately 11 days after the first yellow fever vaccination. This chain uses TRBV30 with TRBJ1-4; possibly TRBD1 for D (5 bases). The sequence was collected from a man younger than 35 who received the YFV17D yellow fever vaccine. This CDR3 reads CAWSGQSHNEKLFF. The CDR3 coding sequence is TGTGCCTGGAGTGGACAGAGTCATAATGAAAAACTGTTTTTT. The full variable domain, with the rest looked up from reference TRBV30 and TRBJ1-4, is SQTIHQWPATLVQPVGSPLSLECTVEGTSNPNLYWYRQAAGRGLQLLFYSVGIGQISSEVPQNLSASRPQDRQFILSSKKLLLSDSGFYLCAWSGQSHNEKLFFGSGTQLSVL.